Shown below are 29 T cell receptor beta chains from a single sample sequenced in a study of PD-1 blockade in classical Hodgkin lymphoma. Each patient's relapse followed autologous stem cell transplantation, and brentuximab vedotin exposure varied. Libraries were prepared by immunoSEQ multiplex PCR; TCRdb keeps only in-frame clonotypes and omits some of them. The repertoire holds 80,000 to 100,000 clones, with roughly 90% as singletons. This specimen was peripheral blood mononuclear cells (PBMCs), taken at baseline. The receptors stem from a human donor with classical Hodgkin lymphoma.

The count of this clone is one. The chain joins TRBV28 to TRBJ2-2, with 11 bases lining up with TRBD1. Germline CDR1 MDHEN, CDR2 SYDVKM. Trimming took 2 bases from V and 6 from J; bases not matched to a gene: 2. This CDR3 contains 15 residues. CDR3 region: CASSLRDRGSGELFF. In nucleotides, the CDR3 is TGTGCCAGCAGTTTACGGGACAGGGGGTCCGGGGAGCTGTTTTTT.

The chain couples TRBV6-5 to TRBJ2-7, with D unclear. Germline-derived CDR1 and CDR2 are MNHEY and SVGAGI. This CDR3 contains 15 residues. V dropped 6 bases and J dropped 1 base, with 16 bases sitting between them. The CDR3: CASSPNGISSYEQYF. In nucleotides, the CDR3 is TGTGCCAGCAGCCCTAATGGTATAAGTTCCTACGAGCAGTACTTC.

This chain joins TRBV4-1 and TRBJ2-7; 9 bases are a match to TRBD2. The CDR3 consists of 14 residues. Looked up from germline, CDR1 is MGHRA and CDR2 is YSYEKL. The V and J ends lost 1 base and 3 bases, in that order; junction bases with no gene match: 1. The CDR3 coding sequence is TGCGCCAGCAGCCAAGGCGGGGGGGACTACGAGCAGTACTTC. Encoded protein: CASSQGGGDYEQYF.

This clone has a single count. The chain uses TRBV7-2 and TRBJ2-2, with 8 bases that match TRBD2. V shed 1 base and J 4 bases; nucleotides not matched to a gene: 14. Germline CDR1 reads SGHTA; CDR2 reads FQGNSA. The CDR3 covers 19 residues. The CDR3 nucleotides are TGTGCCAGCAGCTTAGAGCGGGGTAGCGGGACCTGGGGCACCGGGGAGCTGTTTTTT. The encoded protein is CASSLERGSGTWGTGELFF. The full variable domain, with the rest looked up from reference TRBV7-2 and TRBJ2-2, is GAGVSQSPSNKVTEKGKDVELRCDPISGHTALYWYRQSLGQGLEFLIYFQGNSAPDKSGLPSDRFSAERTGGSVSTLTIQRTQQEDSAVYLCASSLERGSGTWGTGELFFGEGSRLTVL.

This chain connects TRBV7-9 to TRBJ1-4; D might be TRBD1 (5 bases). The ends were cut back, 4 bases at V and 5 bases at J, with 11 bases in the middle. Looked up from germline, CDR1 is SEHNR and CDR2 is FQNEAQ (reference sequence). CDR3 length equals 14 residues. The chain's CDR3 is CASSYTGLNEKLFF. CDR3 DNA: TGTGCCAGCAGCTACACAGGACTAAATGAAAAACTGTTTTTT.

V usage is TRBV6-1 and J usage is TRBJ2-2, with D perhaps given as TRBD1 or TRBD2 (5 bases each). There are 14 residues in the CDR3. The germline V gene has CDR1 MNHNS and CDR2 SASEGT. The V gene lost 8 bases and the J gene lost 2 bases, with 12 bases spanning the gap. The CDR3 sequence is CASLGPINTGELFF. DNA of the CDR3: TGTGCCAGCTTGGGACCGATTAACACCGGGGAGCTGTTTTTT.

In its sample, this clone was seen once. The chain has TRBV7-3 and TRBJ2-2, with 8 bases fitting TRBD1. The junction had 10 bases not matched to a gene; V was cut back by 2 bases and J by 2 bases. CDR3 length: 18 amino acids. Germline V gene lookup returns CDR1 SGHTA and CDR2 FQGTGA. CDR3 nucleotides: TGTGCCAGCAGCTTATGGCCCACAGGGGGTGCCAACACCGGGGAGCTGTTTTTT. Amino acid sequence: CASSLWPTGGANTGELFF.

The chain combines TRBV27 with TRBJ2-7, with D perhaps TRBD1 (6 bases). Germline CDR1 MNHEY, CDR2 SMNVEV (reference sequence). The ends were cut back, 10 bases at V and 4 bases at J, with 11 bases in the middle. CDR3 length equals 11 residues. CDR3 DNA: TGTGCCACTATGAGGGGGTACGAGCAGTACTTC. It is translated as CATMRGYEQYF.

V and J are TRBV19 and TRBJ1-2; the D gene is possibly TRBD1 (5 bases). V lost 9 bases and J 3 bases, leaving 11 bases between the germline ends. CDR1 and CDR2 from the germline V gene are LNHDA and SQIVND (reference sequence). The CDR3 length is 12 residues. The CDR3 DNA reads TGTGCCAGCACGGGGACGGACTATGGCTACACCTTC. Translated, it gives CASTGTDYGYTF.

The chain has TRBV5-1 and TRBJ2-1; D may be TRBD1 (6 bases). The V end was cut by 1 base, the J end by 5 bases, with 7 bases between. The CDR3 has 13 amino acids. The V gene's germline CDR1 is SGHRS and CDR2 YFSETQ. CDR3 nucleotides: TGCGCCAGCAGCTTGCAGGGGCACAATGAGCAGTTCTTC. Translating it yields CASSLQGHNEQFF. The full variable domain, completed using reference TRBV5-1 and TRBJ2-1, is KAGVTQTPRYLIKTRGQQVTLSCSPISGHRSVSWYQQTPGQGLQFLFEYFSETQRNKGNFPGRFSGRQFSNSRSEMNVSTLELGDSALYLCASSLQGHNEQFFGPGTRLTVL.

V gene TRBV7-3 combines with J gene TRBJ2-3; 8 nucleotides match TRBD1. The junction had 8 bases not matched to a gene; V was cut back by 2 bases and J by 1 base. Germline V gene data show CDR1 as SGHTA and CDR2 as FQGTGA. The CDR3 is made up of 17 amino acids. The CDR3 is CASSLGLSTGGTDTQYF. The DNA for the CDR3 is TGTGCCAGCAGCTTAGGGCTGTCGACAGGGGGCACAGATACGCAGTATTTT.

The chain has TRBV2 and TRBJ2-7; 11 bases are shared with TRBD1. CDR3 size: 15 residues. V was clipped by 6 bases and J by 2 bases; unmatched bases: 6. Germline lookup yields CDR1 SNHLY and CDR2 FYNNEI. The DNA for the CDR3 is TGTGCCAGCAGGGATGGGACAGGGGGGACCTACGAGCAGTACTTC. The encoded protein is CASRDGTGGTYEQYF. The full variable domain, with the rest looked up from reference TRBV2 and TRBJ2-7, is EPEVTQTPSHQVTQMGQEVILRCVPISNHLYFYWYRQILGQKVEFLVSFYNNEISEKSEIFDDQFSVERPDGSNFTLKIRSTKLEDSAMYFCASRDGTGGTYEQYFGPGTRLTVT.

This clone was counted only a few times. The chain uses TRBV6-1 and TRBJ2-3; tentative D call: TRBD1 (6 bases). From germline, CDR1 is MNHNS and CDR2 SASEGT. V gave up 6 bases and J gave up 0 bases, with 13 bases separating them. The CDR3 covers 15 residues. The CDR3 here is CASSGTPKSTDTQYF. The CDR3 nucleotides are TGTGCCAGCAGCGGGACACCGAAGAGCACAGATACGCAGTATTTT.

The genes are TRBV25-1 and TRBJ2-4; 9 bases map to TRBD1. Unmatched junction bases numbered 3, after V lost 0 bases and J lost 3 bases. Germline lookup yields CDR1 MGHDK and CDR2 SYGVNS. The CDR3 extends over 16 amino acids. CDR3 sequence: CASSEYRGQGKNIQYF. DNA of the CDR3: TGTGCCAGCAGTGAATATAGGGGACAGGGCAAAAACATTCAGTACTTC.

The V call is TRBV30, the J call TRBJ2-7; tentatively, D is TRBD1 or TRBD2 (6 bases each). Trimming stripped 0 bases from V and 5 bases from J, with 11 bases between. Germline CDR1 is GTSNPN and CDR2 is SVGIG (reference sequence). This CDR3 region has 13 residues. The CDR3 is CAWSVGGANEQYF. For the CDR3, the DNA is TGTGCCTGGAGTGTGGGGGGCGCAAACGAGCAGTACTTC.

V and J are TRBV30 and TRBJ1-5; possible D gene TRBD1, 5 bases. Germline CDR1 GTSNPN, CDR2 SVGIG (reference sequence). CDR3 length: 13 amino acids. Trimming shortened V by 1 base and J by 5 bases, and 9 bases separated the two germline ends. The CDR3 region is CAWSGGPHQPQHF. The DNA of the CDR3 is TGTGCCTGGAGTGGGGGACCCCATCAGCCCCAGCATTTT.

This clone occurred a few times. The chain combines TRBV27 with TRBJ2-1; a weak D match, TRBD2 (5 bases). The CDR3 consists of 17 residues. Germline V gene lookup returns CDR1 MNHEY and CDR2 SMNVEV (reference sequence). Trimming stripped 2 bases from V and 5 bases from J, with 19 bases between. CDR3 coding DNA: TGTGCCAGCAGTTTAGATCTAGCCCGTCGCCCTAACAATGAGCAGTTCTTC. Translating it yields CASSLDLARRPNNEQFF.

The gene calls are TRBV28 and TRBJ2-1, with 8 bases fitting TRBD2. The ends lost 6 bases at V and 4 bases at J; junction bases unmatched: 5. The germline V gene has CDR1 MDHEN and CDR2 SYDVKM. CDR3 length: 14 amino acids. CDR3 nucleotides: TGTGCCAGCAGCACTAGCGGTCCGTACAATGAGCAGTTCTTC. This encodes CASSTSGPYNEQFF.

The rearrangement uses TRBV28 and TRBJ2-2; tentative D call: TRBD2 (6 bases). The CDR3 is 16 residues long. The V end was cut by 6 bases, the J end by 7 bases, with 21 bases between. CDR1 is MDHEN, CDR2 SYDVKM, per germline. Written as DNA, the CDR3 is TGTGCCAGCAGCACCACGGAGGGAAGGCAAGTCGGGGAGCTGTTTTTT. Encoded protein: CASSTTEGRQVGELFF.

The J gene is TRBJ1-5, the V gene TRBV28; a weak D match, TRBD1 (5 bases). CDR3 length: 14 residues. CDR1 and CDR2 (germline): MDHEN, SYDVKM. Trimming removed 3 bases from V and 2 bases from J, with 8 bases in between. The CDR3 DNA follows: TGTGCCAGCAGTTTGTGGGGGGGCAATCAGCCCCAGCATTTT. It encodes CASSLWGGNQPQHF.

The chain combines TRBV5-1 with TRBJ1-3; D is uncertain. The CDR3 totals 14 residues. In germline, CDR1 is SGHRS, CDR2 YFSETQ. Trimming cost V 0 bases and J 1 base, with 5 bases left between them. The CDR3 DNA reads as TGCGCCAGCAGCTTGGAGGTTTCTGGAAACACCATATATTTT. Protein product: CASSLEVSGNTIYF.

The CDR3: CASSPETLSGTEAFF. In DNA, the CDR3 is TGTGCCAGCTCACCGGAGACACTCTCGGGCACTGAAGCTTTCTTT. This chain joins TRBV18 and TRBJ1-1; D gene ambiguous. V lost 3 bases, J lost 4 bases, and 15 bases lay in between. From germline, CDR1 is KGHSH and CDR2 LQKENI. There are 15 residues in the CDR3.

CDR3 coding DNA: TGTGCCAGCAGTGGGTTATGGGAAGATCGGGACGAGCAGTACTTC. Its translation: CASSGLWEDRDEQYF. The V call is TRBV25-1, the J call TRBJ2-7; D unclear. Per germline, CDR1 MGHDK and CDR2 SYGVNS. The CDR3 covers 15 residues. V was clipped by 4 bases and J by 5 bases, with 18 bases between them.

J is TRBJ1-1 and V is TRBV25-1; no definite D call. In germline, CDR1 is MGHDK, CDR2 SYGVNS. V was clipped by 0 bases and J by 6 bases, with 14 bases between them. The CDR3 is 15 residues long. CDR3 coding DNA: TGTGCCAGCAGTGAATATCGAAGGAGAGACTCTGAAGCTTTCTTT. This translates into CASSEYRRRDSEAFF.

This chain uses TRBV19 with TRBJ2-1; no reliable D call. Germline lookup yields CDR1 LNHDA and CDR2 SQIVND (reference sequence). V was clipped by 3 bases and J by 2 bases, with 17 bases between them. The CDR3 is 17 residues long. Here the CDR3 DNA reads TGTGCCAGTAGTATGCCTCCTGGGCCCCCGCCCTACAATGAGCAGTTCTTC. The encoded protein is CASSMPPGPPPYNEQFF.

The chain uses TRBV7-9 and TRBJ1-2; TRBD1 matches at 7 bases. Germline-derived CDR1 and CDR2 are SEHNR and FQNEAQ (reference sequence). There are 15 residues in the CDR3. V was clipped by 5 bases and J by 2 bases; unmatched bases: 8. The CDR3 here is CASSPPLQGNYGYTF. CDR3 nucleotide sequence: TGTGCCAGCAGCCCGCCCCTACAGGGGAACTATGGCTACACCTTC.

The rearrangement links TRBV5-1 to TRBJ2-7; 8 bases match TRBD1. The germline V gene has CDR1 SGHRS and CDR2 YFSETQ. V shed 4 bases, J shed 3 bases, and the junction held 3 bases outside the gene matches. The CDR3 has 13 residues. The CDR3 region is CASSKGTGYEQYF. The CDR3 coding sequence is TGCGCCAGCAGCAAGGGGACAGGCTACGAGCAGTACTTC.

This chain connects TRBV21-1 to TRBJ1-4. TRBV21-1 represents a pseudogene. This CDR3 has 11 amino acids. The CDR3: CASSKSKKLFF. The CDR3 DNA is TGTGCCAGCAGCAAAAGCAAAAAACTGTTTTTT.

The V call is TRBV4-2, the J call TRBJ2-2, with D maybe TRBD1 (5 bases). Germline V gene sequence: CDR1 LGHNA, CDR2 YNFKEQ. The CDR3 loop spans 16 amino acids. Trimming removed 0 bases at V and 6 bases at J, with 14 bases between. The CDR3 protein is CASSQESAGQSGELFF. The CDR3, as DNA: TGTGCCAGCAGCCAAGAGAGCGCAGGGCAATCCGGGGAGCTGTTTTTT.